This T cell receptor (beta chain) was sequenced in a study of CD8+ T cells in alopecia areata. Treatment defined: oral pan-JAK inhibitor, 5-10 mg twice daily. This clone has just a few counts. Sequencing relied on a cDNA template that was reverse transcribed from extracted RNA. Measured with immunoSEQ multiplex PCR; TCRdb has only the in-frame clones, and not every one. The sample has roughly 120,000 clones; roughly 50% are singletons. V lost 8 bases, J lost 4 bases, and 13 bases stayed unmatched. Germline-derived CDR1 and CDR2 are SEHNR and FQNEAQ (reference sequence). The CDR3 has 15 residues. This specimen consisted of CD8+ T cells sorted from blood, obtained at week 24, from a patient treated with tofacitinib. The receptor comes from a human donor with alopecia areata. The V gene is TRBV7-9, the J gene TRBJ1-2, with TRBD1 identical over 7 bases. The CDR3 is CASHIDRDLTYGYTF. CDR3 nucleotide sequence: TGTGCCAGCCATATCGACAGGGACCTTACCTATGGCTACACCTTC.